What follows is one T cell receptor (beta chain) and its context. The CDR3 totals 13 residues. CDR1 and CDR2 from the germline V gene are WSHSY and SAAADI. V shed 2 bases, J shed 13 bases, and the junction held 3 bases outside the gene matches. The data stem from a study of T cells after yellow fever vaccination. For TCR, cDNA came from 5'RACE template switching, which added a universal primer site and UMIs. TCRdb redid the calling of the 5' RACE reads with MiXCR, one entry per CDR3 protein. This repertoire shows around 600,000 distinct CDR3 sequences, 9% to 15% found once; its top ten account for about 16%.

The clonotype was recovered from a man aged 25-45 years who received the YFV17D yellow fever vaccine. This sequence joins TRBV10-2 and TRBJ2-1; 12 bases agree with TRBD2. This material consisted of PBMCs, taken on the day of the yellow fever booster vaccination. The CDR3 region is CASSEGLAGPQFF. In DNA form, the CDR3 reads TGCGCCAGCAGTGAGGGACTAGCGGGGCCACAGTTCTTC.